This entry concerns a single T cell receptor (beta chain). As yet, its antigen is unknown. Germline CDR1 MNHEY, CDR2 SVGEGT. There are 15 residues in the CDR3. V lost 5 bases and J lost 1, with 13 bases in between. This sample stems from a study of T-cell memory formation after mild COVID-19. Study-level results: Clones contracting across day 15 to 85 had a balanced CD4/CD8 profile; later expanding clones leaned CD4+.

5'RACE primed at constant segments yielded TCR alpha and TCR beta cDNA libraries bearing sample barcodes and UMIs. From the 5' RACE reads, TCRdb called clonotypes with MiXCR, one entry per CDR3 protein. The sample yields fewer than 300,000 distinct CDR3 sequences, around 17% seen once. The chain recombines TRBV6-2 or TRBV6-3 with TRBJ2-3; D possibly corresponds to TRBD2 (6 bases). The sample taken for sequencing was PBMCs or a T cell subset sorted from them (not recorded which). The clonotype comes from a man between 18 and 29 years old who had mild COVID-19 (a few samples of this study predate the infection). Cell type and time point are not known. The CDR3 coding sequence is TGTGCCAGCAGTGACGGGGTAGCGGGCACAGATACGCAGTATTTT. It codes for CASSDGVAGTDTQYF.